The sequence of this T cell receptor (beta chain) was determined in a study of response to subunit inactivated influenza vaccine. MiXCR, run by TCRdb on the RT-PCR reads, gives a single entry per CDR3 protein. The sample contains hundreds of thousands of distinct CDR3 sequences, approximately 18% of which appear only once. This clonotype came up a few times. This clonotype was obtained from a man over 45 who received an inactivated influenza vaccine. The sequenced sample was PBMCs from blood, obtained approximately 5 days after vaccination.

The CDR3 sequence: CSVVPLAGELYEQYF. CDR3 sequence (DNA): TGCAGCGTAGTCCCTTTAGCGGGAGAACTCTACGAGCAGTACTTC. The J gene is TRBJ2-7, the V gene TRBV29-1; 9 bases align to TRBD2. The germline V gene encodes CDR1 SQVTM and CDR2 ANQGSEA. Germline trimming cut 6 bases from V and 3 bases from J; bases unmatched to any gene: 12. CDR3 length: 15 residues.